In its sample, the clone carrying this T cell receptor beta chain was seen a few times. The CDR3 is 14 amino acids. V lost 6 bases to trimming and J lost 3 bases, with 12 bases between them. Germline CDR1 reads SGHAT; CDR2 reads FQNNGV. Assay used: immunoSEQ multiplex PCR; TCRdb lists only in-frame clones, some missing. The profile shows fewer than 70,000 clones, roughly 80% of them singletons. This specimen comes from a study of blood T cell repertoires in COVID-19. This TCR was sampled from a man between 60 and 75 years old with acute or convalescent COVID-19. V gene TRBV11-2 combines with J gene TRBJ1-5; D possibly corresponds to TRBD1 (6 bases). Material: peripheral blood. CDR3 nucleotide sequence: TGTGCCAGCAGTGACAACAGGGTCAATCAGCCCCAGCATTTT. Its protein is CASSDNRVNQPQHF.